A selection of T cell receptor beta chains follows, all from one sample in a study of Tregs in tolerant kidney transplant recipients. Sequenced by immunoSEQ multiplex PCR; TCRdb stores in-frame clones only, minus some. This sample carries about 87,000 clones, under 95% of them seen once, and the ten largest clones take 0.46%. The material was CD4+ T cells from blood, obtained before the transplant. The receptor source for this set is a human donor who received a combined kidney and bone marrow transplant. The CDR3 runs from the conserved cysteine through the conserved F or W. A D gene is named only where the DNA matches it firmly. The size field is filled for only some rows; it gives once, few, many or a size class.

len: 13
d_gene: TRBD1
abundance: .
j_gene: TRBJ1-2
v_gene: TRBV10-3
CDR3nt: TGTGCCATCAGTGAAGACAGGGGGAATGGCTACACCTTC
CDR3aa: CAISEDRGNGYTF

len: 15
d_gene: .
abundance: .
j_gene: TRBJ2-7
v_gene: TRBV15
CDR3nt: TGTGCCACCAGCAGAGACCTGGCAGGGGGGTACGAGCAGTACTTC
CDR3aa: CATSRDLAGGYEQYF

len: 17
d_gene: TRBD2
abundance: .
j_gene: TRBJ2-2
v_gene: TRBV4-3
CDR3nt: TGCGCCAGCAGCCAATCTAGCGGGGGGGCAAACACCGGGGAGCTGTTTTTT
CDR3aa: CASSQSSGGANTGELFF

len: 17
d_gene: .
abundance: .
j_gene: TRBJ1-3
v_gene: TRBV4-1
CDR3nt: TGCGCCAGCAGCCTAACTCGACGGGGGGGTTCTGGAAACACCATATATTTT
CDR3aa: CASSLTRRGGSGNTIYF

len: 12
d_gene: .
abundance: .
j_gene: TRBJ2-7
v_gene: TRBV6-1
CDR3nt: TGTGCCAGCAGTGAAGTAGGGGACGAGCAGTACTTC
CDR3aa: CASSEVGDEQYF

len: 13
d_gene: .
abundance: .
j_gene: TRBJ1-4
v_gene: TRBV30
CDR3nt: TGTGCCTGGAGTAAGGACTCTGGCCTAGAACTGTTTTTT
CDR3aa: CAWSKDSGLELFF

len: 13
d_gene: .
abundance: .
j_gene: TRBJ2-7
v_gene: TRBV30
CDR3nt: TGTGCCTGGAGTGGTGCGGGTTACTACGAGCAGTACTTC
CDR3aa: CAWSGAGYYEQYF

len: 13
d_gene: TRBD1
abundance: .
j_gene: TRBJ2-5
v_gene: TRBV6-1
CDR3nt: TGTGCCAGCAGTCCACAGGGGGCGGGGACCCAGTACTTC
CDR3aa: CASSPQGAGTQYF

len: 12
d_gene: .
abundance: .
j_gene: TRBJ1-5
v_gene: TRBV27
CDR3nt: TGTGCCAGCAGTTTTAGAGATCAGCCCCAGCATTTT
CDR3aa: CASSFRDQPQHF

len: 14
d_gene: TRBD1
abundance: .
j_gene: TRBJ2-7
v_gene: TRBV28
CDR3nt: TGTGCCAGCAGACAAGGACAGGGGGTCTTTGAGCAGTACTTC
CDR3aa: CASRQGQGVFEQYF

len: 15
d_gene: TRBD1
abundance: once
j_gene: TRBJ2-5
v_gene: TRBV5-4
CDR3nt: TGTGCCAGCAGAAGGGACAGGGGTCTTGGGGAGACCCAGTACTTC
CDR3aa: CASRRDRGLGETQYF

len: 15
d_gene: .
abundance: .
j_gene: TRBJ1-5
v_gene: TRBV27
CDR3nt: TGTGCCAGCAGTTTAACCAGGGTGAGCAATCAGCCCCAGCATTTT
CDR3aa: CASSLTRVSNQPQHF

len: 15
d_gene: .
abundance: .
j_gene: TRBJ2-3
v_gene: TRBV5-4
CDR3nt: TGTGCCAGCAGCTTCCAGGGGCTCGGGACAGATACGCAGTATTTT
CDR3aa: CASSFQGLGTDTQYF

len: 13
d_gene: TRBD1
abundance: .
j_gene: TRBJ2-7
v_gene: TRBV10-3
CDR3nt: TGTGCCATCAGGAACCGGACAGGGTACGAGCAGTACTTC
CDR3aa: CAIRNRTGYEQYF

len: 15
d_gene: TRBD1
abundance: .
j_gene: TRBJ2-2
v_gene: TRBV5-1
CDR3nt: TGCGCCAGCAGCTTGCCCGGGACAGGCACCGGGGAGCTGTTTTTT
CDR3aa: CASSLPGTGTGELFF

len: 11
d_gene: .
abundance: .
j_gene: TRBJ2-1
v_gene: TRBV11-1
CDR3nt: TGTGCCAGCAGCTTAGTCTATGAGCAGTTCTTC
CDR3aa: CASSLVYEQFF

len: 14
d_gene: TRBD1
abundance: .
j_gene: TRBJ1-2
v_gene: TRBV5-1
CDR3nt: TGCGCCAGCAGCTCTCCTGGGACAGGGCGAGGCTACACCTTC
CDR3aa: CASSSPGTGRGYTF

len: 15
d_gene: .
abundance: .
j_gene: TRBJ2-6
v_gene: TRBV4-3
CDR3nt: TGCGCCAGCAGCCCCCCGGGCTCTGGGGCCAACGTCCTGACTTTC
CDR3aa: CASSPPGSGANVLTF

len: 12
d_gene: .
abundance: .
j_gene: TRBJ2-7
v_gene: TRBV7-6
CDR3nt: TGTGCCAGCAGCTACGGTCCCTACGAGCAGTACTTC
CDR3aa: CASSYGPYEQYF

len: 19
d_gene: TRBD2
abundance: .
j_gene: TRBJ2-3
v_gene: TRBV7-2
CDR3nt: TGTGCCAGCAGCTTAAGCGGCCGCTGGGCGGGGGGGAGCACAGATACGCAGTATTTT
CDR3aa: CASSLSGRWAGGSTDTQYF

len: 15
d_gene: .
abundance: .
j_gene: TRBJ2-7
v_gene: TRBV7-6
CDR3nt: TGTGCCAGCAGCTACTCACTTACTAGCTCCTACGAGCAGTACTTC
CDR3aa: CASSYSLTSSYEQYF

len: 14
d_gene: .
abundance: .
j_gene: TRBJ2-1
v_gene: TRBV9
CDR3nt: TGTGCCAGCAGTCTGGCGGGGGCAAACAATGAGCAGTTCTTC
CDR3aa: CASSLAGANNEQFF

len: 14
d_gene: .
abundance: once
j_gene: TRBJ2-1
v_gene: TRBV7-3
CDR3nt: TGTGCCAGCAGCTTCCAGGTGGCGAACAATGAGCAGTTCTTC
CDR3aa: CASSFQVANNEQFF

len: 15
d_gene: .
abundance: .
j_gene: TRBJ1-2
v_gene: TRBV18
CDR3nt: TGTGCCAGCTCACCTACCGGGGATTCGTCTTATGGCTACACCTTC
CDR3aa: CASSPTGDSSYGYTF

len: 14
d_gene: .
abundance: .
j_gene: TRBJ1-4
v_gene: TRBV7-9
CDR3nt: TGTGCCAGCAGCTCCCGAAGACAGGCCGAAAAACTGTTTTTT
CDR3aa: CASSSRRQAEKLFF

len: 13
d_gene: TRBD2
abundance: .
j_gene: TRBJ2-3
v_gene: TRBV5-1
CDR3nt: TGCGCCAGTCGAGCGGGGGGGCCTTGGAGGCAGTATTTT
CDR3aa: CASRAGGPWRQYF

len: 15
d_gene: TRBD2
abundance: .
j_gene: TRBJ2-1
v_gene: TRBV9
CDR3nt: TGTGCCAGCAGCGTAGGCAGCGGGGGCTACAATGAGCAGTTCTTC
CDR3aa: CASSVGSGGYNEQFF

len: 17
d_gene: TRBD1
abundance: few
j_gene: TRBJ2-2
v_gene: TRBV6-1
CDR3nt: TGTGCCAGCAGTGTCTCCGGACAGGGGGGAGTGACCGGGGAGCTGTTTTTT
CDR3aa: CASSVSGQGGVTGELFF

len: 13
d_gene: .
abundance: .
j_gene: TRBJ2-1
v_gene: TRBV29-1
CDR3nt: TGCAGCGTCGGAGAAGTAGCGTACAATGAGCAGTTCTTC
CDR3aa: CSVGEVAYNEQFF

len: 14
d_gene: TRBD1
abundance: .
j_gene: TRBJ1-2
v_gene: TRBV19
CDR3nt: TGTGCCAGTAGTTTGACAGGGGGGATCTATGGCTACACCTTC
CDR3aa: CASSLTGGIYGYTF

len: 13
d_gene: .
abundance: .
j_gene: TRBJ1-4
v_gene: TRBV6-5
CDR3nt: TGTGCCAGTAGGGGGTCGGCAGGAGAAAAACTGTTTTTT
CDR3aa: CASRGSAGEKLFF

len: 13
d_gene: TRBD2
abundance: .
j_gene: TRBJ2-4
v_gene: TRBV4-1
CDR3nt: TGCGCCAGCAGCCGGGAGGGCGGAAACATTCAGTACTTC
CDR3aa: CASSREGGNIQYF

len: 15
d_gene: TRBD2
abundance: .
j_gene: TRBJ2-3
v_gene: TRBV7-7
CDR3nt: TGTGCCAGCAGCTCGGGGACTAGCAGCACAGATACGCAGTATTTT
CDR3aa: CASSSGTSSTDTQYF

len: 12
d_gene: TRBD1
abundance: .
j_gene: TRBJ1-5
v_gene: TRBV10-3
CDR3nt: TGTGCCATCGGGACAGGGAATCAGCCCCAGCATTTT
CDR3aa: CAIGTGNQPQHF

len: 17
d_gene: TRBD2
abundance: .
j_gene: TRBJ2-5
v_gene: TRBV7-6
CDR3nt: TGTGCCAGCAGTACGAGTGTGGGTAGCGGGGGGTCGAGGACCCAGTACTTC
CDR3aa: CASSTSVGSGGSRTQYF

len: 14
d_gene: .
abundance: .
j_gene: TRBJ2-3
v_gene: TRBV7-2
CDR3nt: TGTGCCAGCAGCCCCAGGGCCCCGCGAGATACGCAGTATTTT
CDR3aa: CASSPRAPRDTQYF

len: 15
d_gene: TRBD1
abundance: once
j_gene: TRBJ1-6
v_gene: TRBV6-1
CDR3nt: TGTGCCAGCAGATTCCTTGGACAGGGAGCGTCACCCCTCCACTTT
CDR3aa: CASRFLGQGASPLHF

len: 16
d_gene: .
abundance: .
j_gene: TRBJ1-4
v_gene: TRBV18
CDR3nt: TGTGCCAGCTCACCACCGGGGGCCCAGGACGGGGAAAAACTGTTTTTT
CDR3aa: CASSPPGAQDGEKLFF

len: 13
d_gene: .
abundance: .
j_gene: TRBJ1-1
v_gene: TRBV5-4
CDR3nt: TGTGCCAGCAGCTCCTTTAAGAACACTGAAGCTTTCTTT
CDR3aa: CASSSFKNTEAFF

len: 14
d_gene: TRBD2
abundance: .
j_gene: TRBJ2-1
v_gene: TRBV6-1
CDR3nt: TGTGCCAGCGGGGGCGGGGGGGCCTACAATGAGCAGTTCTTC
CDR3aa: CASGGGGAYNEQFF

len: 14
d_gene: .
abundance: once
j_gene: TRBJ2-2
v_gene: TRBV11-2
CDR3nt: TGTGCCAGCAGCAAACCCGGGACTACCGGGGAGCTGTTTTTT
CDR3aa: CASSKPGTTGELFF

len: 11
d_gene: .
abundance: once
j_gene: TRBJ1-2
v_gene: TRBV7-2
CDR3nt: TGTGCCAGCAGCTTAAGAGGCGGCTACACCTTC
CDR3aa: CASSLRGGYTF